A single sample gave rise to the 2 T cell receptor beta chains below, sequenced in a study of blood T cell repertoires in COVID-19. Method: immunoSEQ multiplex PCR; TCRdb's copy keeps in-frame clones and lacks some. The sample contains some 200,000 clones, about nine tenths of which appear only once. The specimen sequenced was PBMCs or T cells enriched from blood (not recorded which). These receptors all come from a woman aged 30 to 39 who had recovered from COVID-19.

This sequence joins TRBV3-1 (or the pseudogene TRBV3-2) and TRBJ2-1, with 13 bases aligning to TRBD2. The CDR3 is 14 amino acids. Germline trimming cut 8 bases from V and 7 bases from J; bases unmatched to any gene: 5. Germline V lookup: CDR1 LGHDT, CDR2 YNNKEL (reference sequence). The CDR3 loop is CASGRGLAGNEQFF. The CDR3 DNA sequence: TGTGCCAGCGGGAGGGGACTAGCGGGGAATGAGCAGTTCTTC.

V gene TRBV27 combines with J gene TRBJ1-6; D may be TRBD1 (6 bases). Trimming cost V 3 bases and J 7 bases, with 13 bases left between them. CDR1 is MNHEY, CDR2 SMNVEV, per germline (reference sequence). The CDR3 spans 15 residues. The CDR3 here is CASSFSRGGNSPLHF. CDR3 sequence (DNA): TGTGCCAGCAGTTTTTCCAGGGGAGGGAATTCACCCCTCCACTTT.